A selection of T cell receptor beta chains follows, all from one sample in a study of blood T cell repertoires in COVID-19. Using immunoSEQ multiplex PCR, the repertoire was profiled, and TCRdb retains in-frame clones only, with some absent. The profile shows 200,000 to 250,000 clones, approximately 85% of them singletons. The sequenced sample consisted of peripheral blood. The receptors were gathered from a woman in her 70s with COVID-19, enrolled during active disease. Both conserved end residues are part of each CDR3. D genes are given only for firm matches. Clone size is given for some rows only: seen once, a few or many times, or a class if the clone is expanded.

TRBV7-2	.	.	TRBJ2-7	TGTGCCAGCAGCCTACAAGTGGGGCAGGGGCACGAGCAGTACTTC	CASSLQVGQGHEQYF
TRBV2	TRBD1	.	TRBJ1-4	TGTGCCAGCAGTGTACAGGGGGCGGTTAATGAAAAACTGTTTTTT	CASSVQGAVNEKLFF
TRBV5-6	TRBD2	few	TRBJ2-5	TGTGCCAGCAGTTCCGGGACTAGCGGGAGGGCCCGAGAGACCCAGTACTTC	CASSSGTSGRARETQYF
TRBV6-5	.	.	TRBJ1-5	TGTGCCAGCAGCGACAGAAATAGCAATCAGCCCCAGCATTTT	CASSDRNSNQPQHF
TRBV9	.	.	TRBJ2-3	TGTGCCAGCAGCCCCCGACTAGAATACACAGATACGCAGTATTTT	CASSPRLEYTDTQYF
TRBV6-2/TRBV6-3	.	.	TRBJ1-1	TGTGCCAGCAGTTACTCCTTCCGGAACACTGAAGCTTTCTTT	CASSYSFRNTEAFF
TRBV7-9	TRBD2	.	TRBJ2-1	TGTGCCAGCAGCTTTTCGACTAGCGCCACATACTACAATGAGCAGTTCTTC	CASSFSTSATYYNEQFF
TRBV7-3	TRBD1	.	TRBJ2-7	TGTGCCAGCAGCTTACTGGGGGACAGGGAGTACGAGCAGTACTTC	CASSLLGDREYEQYF
TRBV28	TRBD2	.	TRBJ2-7	TGTGCCAGTAAGTTGGGAGGGACGGTGAGTGAGCAGTACTTC	CASKLGGTVSEQYF
TRBV24-1	.	.	TRBJ2-7	TGTGCCACCAGTGACTCTGGCGCGGAGCGCCCCTACGAGCAGTACTTC	CATSDSGAERPYEQYF
TRBV5-1	TRBD1	.	TRBJ2-1	TGCGCCAGCAGCTGGGGTGCCGGGACAGGGTATAGTGAGCAGTTCTTC	CASSWGAGTGYSEQFF
TRBV15	TRBD1	.	TRBJ1-2	TGTGCCACCAGAACCTCCGGACAGGGGTACACCTTC	CATRTSGQGYTF
TRBV5-1	TRBD1	.	TRBJ1-1	TGCGCCAGCAGTTTCGGACAGGGGTACACTGAAGCTTTCTTT	CASSFGQGYTEAFF
TRBV5-4	TRBD1	.	TRBJ1-1	TGTGCCAGCAGCCCGTTCCAGGGGGCACGAACTGAAGCTTTCTTT	CASSPFQGARTEAFF
TRBV10-3	.	.	TRBJ2-1	TGTGCCATCAGTGAGCCGGGGGGCAGCTCCTACAATGAGCAGTTCTTC	CAISEPGGSSYNEQFF
TRBV29-1	.	.	TRBJ1-1	TGCAGCGTTGCCAAGCAACTGAACACTGAAGCTTTCTTT	CSVAKQLNTEAFF
TRBV7-2	.	once	TRBJ2-1	TGTGCCAGCAGCCCCGGGATAGTAACCTACAATGAGCAGTTCTTC	CASSPGIVTYNEQFF
TRBV5-1	.	once	TRBJ2-3	TGCGCCAGCAGCTTGGCCCCGGGAGTAACAGATACGCAGTATTTT	CASSLAPGVTDTQYF